This entry lists 9 T cell receptor beta chains sequenced from one sample in a study of CD8 T cells in Susac syndrome. Random hexamers were used to reverse transcribe an amount of roughly 0.45 to 1 ug RNA. TCRdb itself ran the immunoSEQ multiplex PCR reads through MiXCR, one entry per CDR3 protein. The sample carries approximately 150,000 distinct CDR3 sequences, around 85% recorded once. Sequences were obtained from CD8+ T cells from PBMCs. These receptors all stem from a human donor with multiple sclerosis.

CDR3 in DNA: TGTGCCAGCAGCGATCATAATTCACCCCTCCACTTT. It translates to CASSDHNSPLHF. This rearrangement joins TRBV7-2 to TRBJ1-6, with unresolved D. The CDR3 has 12 amino acids. Germline CDR1 reads SGHTA; CDR2 reads FQGNSA. The germline V and J ends were trimmed by 5 bases and 5 bases, with 4 bases remaining between them.

This chain links TRBV27 with TRBJ1-2; a possible D gene is TRBD1 (5 bases). CDR3 length: 13 residues. The germline V gene has CDR1 MNHEY and CDR2 SMNVEV (reference sequence). V lost 5 bases and J lost 3, with 10 bases in between. The CDR3 sequence is CASSVGGDYGYTF. CDR3 coding DNA: TGTGCCAGCAGTGTTGGAGGGGACTATGGCTACACCTTC.

This sequence joins TRBV6-6 and TRBJ2-7; 11 nucleotides align to TRBD1. Germline V lookup: CDR1 MNHNY, CDR2 SVGAGI (reference sequence). The CDR3 has 16 residues. Unmatched junction bases numbered 5, after V lost 0 bases and J lost 4 bases. In nucleotides, the CDR3 is TGTGCCAGCAGTTACTCCACCGGGACAGGGGGTTACGAGCAGTACTTC. This codes for CASSYSTGTGGYEQYF.

The chain joins TRBV6-2 or TRBV6-3 to TRBJ2-3; no clear D gene. V lost 2 bases and J lost 5, with 11 bases in between. From germline, CDR1 is MNHEY and CDR2 SVGEGT. CDR3 length: 14 amino acids. The CDR3, as DNA: TGTGCCAGCAGTTACCCTACGTACAAAGATACGCAGTATTTT. Protein product: CASSYPTYKDTQYF.

This chain links TRBV4-1 with TRBJ1-2, with TRBD1 identical over 7 bases. Germline CDR1 reads MGHRA; CDR2 reads YSYEKL. The J segment lost 8 bases and the V segment lost 1 base, leaving 13 bases of the junction unmatched. The length of the CDR3 is 16 residues. CDR3 nucleotides: TGCGCCAGCAGCCAAGCTACAGGGGTGGTGTCGGGGGGCTACACCTTC. Translated: CASSQATGVVSGGYTF.

This clonotype has only one observation. This chain joins TRBV4-1 and TRBJ2-7; the match to TRBD1 covers 7 bases. The germline gives CDR1 MGHRA, CDR2 YSYEKL. The J segment lost 5 bases and the V segment lost 0 bases, leaving 4 bases of the junction unmatched. This CDR3 is 14 amino acids long. The CDR3 protein is CASSQEPTGNEQYF. Written as DNA, the CDR3 is TGCGCCAGCAGCCAAGAGCCGACAGGGAACGAGCAGTACTTC.

The V call is TRBV5-1, the J call TRBJ2-5; D is perhaps TRBD2 (5 bases). V was cut by 2 bases and J by 2 bases, with 10 bases left in between. Germline CDR1 SGHRS, CDR2 YFSETQ. This CDR3 is built from 14 residues. Written as DNA, the CDR3 is TGCGCCAGCAGCTTTTTAGGACTGCAAGAGACCCAGTACTTC. Translating it yields CASSFLGLQETQYF. The whole variable domain, remainder taken from reference TRBV5-1 and TRBJ2-5, is KAGVTQTPRYLIKTRGQQVTLSCSPISGHRSVSWYQQTPGQGLQFLFEYFSETQRNKGNFPGRFSGRQFSNSRSEMNVSTLELGDSALYLCASSFLGLQETQYFGPGTRLLVL.

V and J are TRBV27 and TRBJ1-2, with a weak D call TRBD1 (5 bases). The V end lost 5 bases, the J end lost 3 bases, and 10 bases lay between the germline ends. Germline lookup yields CDR1 MNHEY and CDR2 SMNVEV (reference sequence). The CDR3 contains 13 residues. The DNA for the CDR3 is TGTGCCAGCAGTCCGGGGGGAGACTATGGCTACACCTTC. It encodes CASSPGGDYGYTF.

V is TRBV19 and J is TRBJ1-5; the D gene is possibly TRBD1 (6 bases). This CDR3 has 14 residues. The V gene's germline CDR1 is LNHDA and CDR2 SQIVND (reference sequence). The germline V and J ends were trimmed by 3 bases and 5 bases, with 11 bases remaining between them. CDR3 protein: CASSIGTYDQPQHF. The CDR3 DNA is TGTGCCAGTAGTATTGGGACATATGATCAGCCCCAGCATTTT.